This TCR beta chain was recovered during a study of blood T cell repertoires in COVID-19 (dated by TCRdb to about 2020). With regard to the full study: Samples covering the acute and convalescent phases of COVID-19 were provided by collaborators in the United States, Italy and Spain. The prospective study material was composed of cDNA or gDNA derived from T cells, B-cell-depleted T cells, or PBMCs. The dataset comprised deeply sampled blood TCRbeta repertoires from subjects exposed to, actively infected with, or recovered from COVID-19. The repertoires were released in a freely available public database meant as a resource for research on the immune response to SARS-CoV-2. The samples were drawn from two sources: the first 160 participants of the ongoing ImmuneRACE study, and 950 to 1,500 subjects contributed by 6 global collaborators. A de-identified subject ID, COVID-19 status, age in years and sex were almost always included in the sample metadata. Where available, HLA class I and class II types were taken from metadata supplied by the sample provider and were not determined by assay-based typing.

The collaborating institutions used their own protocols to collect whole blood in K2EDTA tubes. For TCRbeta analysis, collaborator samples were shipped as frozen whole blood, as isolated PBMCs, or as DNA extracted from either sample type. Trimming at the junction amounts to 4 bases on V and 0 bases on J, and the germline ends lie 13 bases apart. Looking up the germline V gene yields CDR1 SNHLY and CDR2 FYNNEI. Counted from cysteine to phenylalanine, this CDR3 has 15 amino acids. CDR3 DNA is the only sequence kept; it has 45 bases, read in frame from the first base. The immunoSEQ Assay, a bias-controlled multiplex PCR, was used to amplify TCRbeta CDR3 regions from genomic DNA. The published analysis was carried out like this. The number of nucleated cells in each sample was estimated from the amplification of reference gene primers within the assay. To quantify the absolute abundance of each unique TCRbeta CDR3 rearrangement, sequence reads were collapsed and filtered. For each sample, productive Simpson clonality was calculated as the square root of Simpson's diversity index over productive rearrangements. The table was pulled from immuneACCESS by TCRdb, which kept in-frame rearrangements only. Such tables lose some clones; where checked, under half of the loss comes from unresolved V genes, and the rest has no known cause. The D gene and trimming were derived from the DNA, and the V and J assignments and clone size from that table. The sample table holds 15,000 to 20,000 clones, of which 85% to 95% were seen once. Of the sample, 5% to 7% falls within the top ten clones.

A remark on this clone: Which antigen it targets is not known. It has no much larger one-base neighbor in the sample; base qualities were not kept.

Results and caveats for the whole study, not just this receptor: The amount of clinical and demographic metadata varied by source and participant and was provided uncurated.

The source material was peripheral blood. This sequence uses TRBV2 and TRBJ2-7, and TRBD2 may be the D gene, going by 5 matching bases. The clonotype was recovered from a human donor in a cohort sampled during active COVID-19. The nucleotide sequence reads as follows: TGTGCCAGCAGTGGGACTTCCACAAGCTCCTACGAGCAGTACTTC. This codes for CASSGTSTSSYEQYF.